This T cell receptor (beta chain) is from a study of monozygotic twins with inflammatory bowel disease. Each TCR library used 3,500 to 4,500 ng of total RNA. For each CDR3 protein, TCRdb gives one entry from its re-call of the 5' RACE reads, without DNA. This table lists hundreds of thousands of distinct CDR3 sequences. The TCR was taken from a human donor with ulcerative colitis or Crohn's disease, or a healthy co-twin of an affected twin (not recorded which). The sample taken for sequencing was blood.

CDR3 region: CASSGQHNSPLHF. The chain joins TRBV12-3 or TRBV12-4 to TRBJ1-6; the TRBD1 assignment by TCRdb is unverifiable without DNA. This CDR3 comprises 13 residues.